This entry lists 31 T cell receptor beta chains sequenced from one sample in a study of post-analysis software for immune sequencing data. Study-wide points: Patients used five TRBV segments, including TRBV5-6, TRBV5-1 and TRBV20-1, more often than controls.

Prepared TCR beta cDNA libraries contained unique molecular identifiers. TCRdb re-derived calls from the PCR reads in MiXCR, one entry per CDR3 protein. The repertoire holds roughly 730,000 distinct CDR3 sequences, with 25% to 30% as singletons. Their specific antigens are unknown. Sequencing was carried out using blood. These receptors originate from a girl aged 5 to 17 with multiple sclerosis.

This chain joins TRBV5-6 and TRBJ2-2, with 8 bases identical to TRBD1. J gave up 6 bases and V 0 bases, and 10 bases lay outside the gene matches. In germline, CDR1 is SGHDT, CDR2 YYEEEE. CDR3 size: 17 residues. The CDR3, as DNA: TGTGCCAGCAGCTTGGTCGGCAGGGGGCACTTTGCCGGGGAGCTGTTTTTT. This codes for CASSLVGRGHFAGELFF.

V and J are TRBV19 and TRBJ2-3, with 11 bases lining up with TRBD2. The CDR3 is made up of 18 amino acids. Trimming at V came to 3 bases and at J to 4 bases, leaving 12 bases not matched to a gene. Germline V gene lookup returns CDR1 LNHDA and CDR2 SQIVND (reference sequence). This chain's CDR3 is CASSIQLAGVVVADTQYF. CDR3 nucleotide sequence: TGTGCCAGTAGTATTCAACTAGCGGGAGTTGTGGTCGCAGATACGCAGTATTTT.

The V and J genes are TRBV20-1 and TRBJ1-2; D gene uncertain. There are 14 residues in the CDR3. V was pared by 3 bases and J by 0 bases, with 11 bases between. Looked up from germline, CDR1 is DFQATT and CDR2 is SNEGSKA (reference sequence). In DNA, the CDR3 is TGCAGTGCTAGCTTAATGCTAGCTAACTATGGCTACACCTTC. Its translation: CSASLMLANYGYTF.

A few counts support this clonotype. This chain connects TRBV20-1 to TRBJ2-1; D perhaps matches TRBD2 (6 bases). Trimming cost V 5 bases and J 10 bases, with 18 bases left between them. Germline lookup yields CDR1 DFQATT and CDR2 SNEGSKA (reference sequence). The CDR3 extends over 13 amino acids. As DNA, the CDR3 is TGCAGTGCTGCCATCGGGACTCCCAGGGAGCAGTTCTTC. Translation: CSAAIGTPREQFF.

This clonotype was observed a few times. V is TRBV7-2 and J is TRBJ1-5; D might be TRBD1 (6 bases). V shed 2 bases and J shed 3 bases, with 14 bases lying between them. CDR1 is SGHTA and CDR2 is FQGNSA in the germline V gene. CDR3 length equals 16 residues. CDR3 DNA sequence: TGTGCCAGCAGCTTAAGACAGGTCAACCACAATCAGCCCCAGCATTTT. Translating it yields CASSLRQVNHNQPQHF.

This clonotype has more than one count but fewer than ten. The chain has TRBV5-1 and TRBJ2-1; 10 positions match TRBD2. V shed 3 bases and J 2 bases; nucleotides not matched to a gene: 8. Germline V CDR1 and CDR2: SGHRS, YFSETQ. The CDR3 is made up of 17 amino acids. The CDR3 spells CASSWPLTSGAYNEQFF. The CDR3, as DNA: TGCGCCAGCAGCTGGCCCCTAACTAGCGGGGCCTACAATGAGCAGTTCTTC.

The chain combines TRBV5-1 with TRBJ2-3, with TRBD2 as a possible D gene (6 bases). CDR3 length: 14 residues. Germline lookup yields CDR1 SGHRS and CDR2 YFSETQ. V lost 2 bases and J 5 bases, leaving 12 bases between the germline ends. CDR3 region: CASSFSSGGDTQYF. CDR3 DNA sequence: TGCGCCAGCAGCTTTAGTTCCGGGGGAGATACGCAGTATTTT.

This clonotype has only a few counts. The CDR3 DNA is TGTGCCAGCAGTTTTGTCGGGCAGATTGAAGAGACCCAGTACTTC. It is translated as CASSFVGQIEETQYF. The chain combines TRBV28 with TRBJ2-5; no clear D. From germline, CDR1 is MDHEN and CDR2 SYDVKM. V was clipped by 3 bases and J by 3 bases, with 14 bases between them. This CDR3 is 15 amino acids long.

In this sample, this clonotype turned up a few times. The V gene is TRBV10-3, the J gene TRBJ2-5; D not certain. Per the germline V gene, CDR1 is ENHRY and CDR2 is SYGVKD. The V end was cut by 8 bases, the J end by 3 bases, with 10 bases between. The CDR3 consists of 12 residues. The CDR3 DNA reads TGTGCCATCGCCGGCGTCGAAGAGACCCAGTACTTC. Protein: CAIAGVEETQYF.

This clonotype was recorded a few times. CDR3 nucleotides: TGTGCCAGCAGCCAGGGTGGGCAGGGGGCCAAAAACATTCAGTACTTC. It yields the protein CASSQGGQGAKNIQYF. The chain carries TRBV3-1 and TRBJ2-4, with a possible D match to TRBD1 (6 bases). From germline, CDR1 is LGHDT and CDR2 YNNKEL (reference sequence). CDR3 size: 16 residues. V lost 3 bases and J lost 1, with 13 bases in between.

The CDR3: CATSRDWGQPQHF. CDR3 in DNA: TGTGCCACCAGCAGAGATTGGGGTCAGCCCCAGCATTTT. This chain uses TRBV15 with TRBJ1-5; D is undetermined. The CDR3 has 13 amino acids. CDR1 and CDR2 from the germline V gene are LNHNV and YYDKDF (reference sequence). Trimming stripped 0 bases from V and 6 bases from J, with 6 bases between.

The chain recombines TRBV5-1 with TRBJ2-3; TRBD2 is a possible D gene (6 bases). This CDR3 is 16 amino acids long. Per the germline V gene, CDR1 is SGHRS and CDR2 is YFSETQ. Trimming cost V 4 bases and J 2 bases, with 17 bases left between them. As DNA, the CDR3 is TGCGCCAGCAGCCCGGGACTCCTCACACCCACAGATACGCAGTATTTT. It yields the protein CASSPGLLTPTDTQYF.

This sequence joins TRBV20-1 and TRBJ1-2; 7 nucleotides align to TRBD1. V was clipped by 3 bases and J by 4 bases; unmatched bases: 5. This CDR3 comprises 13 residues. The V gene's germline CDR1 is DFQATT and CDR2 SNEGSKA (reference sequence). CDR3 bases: TGCAGTGCTAGTCAACAGGGGATCTATGGCTACACCTTC. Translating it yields CSASQQGIYGYTF.

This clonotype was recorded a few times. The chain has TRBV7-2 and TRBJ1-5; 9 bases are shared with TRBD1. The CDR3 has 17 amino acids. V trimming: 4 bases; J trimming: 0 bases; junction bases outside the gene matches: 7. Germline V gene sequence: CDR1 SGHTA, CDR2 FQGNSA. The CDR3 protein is CASSYTGTGNSNQPQHF. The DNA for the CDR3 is TGTGCCAGCAGCTACACCGGGACAGGGAATAGCAATCAGCCCCAGCATTTT.

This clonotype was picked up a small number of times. CDR3 DNA sequence: TGCAGTATCGGACCGAGCTCCTACGAGCAGTACTTC. Translating it yields CSIGPSSYEQYF. The rearrangement links TRBV20-1 to TRBJ2-7, with D unclear. Per germline, CDR1 DFQATT and CDR2 SNEGSKA (reference sequence). The CDR3 spans 12 residues. Trimming removed 8 bases from V and 0 bases from J, with 11 bases in between.

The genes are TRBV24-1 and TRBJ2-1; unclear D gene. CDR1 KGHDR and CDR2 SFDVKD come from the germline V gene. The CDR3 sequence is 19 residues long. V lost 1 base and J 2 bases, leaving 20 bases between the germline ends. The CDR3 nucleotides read TGTGCCACCAGTGATTTTACATTTAGTTCGGACCCTCCCTACAATGAGCAGTTCTTC. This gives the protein CATSDFTFSSDPPYNEQFF.

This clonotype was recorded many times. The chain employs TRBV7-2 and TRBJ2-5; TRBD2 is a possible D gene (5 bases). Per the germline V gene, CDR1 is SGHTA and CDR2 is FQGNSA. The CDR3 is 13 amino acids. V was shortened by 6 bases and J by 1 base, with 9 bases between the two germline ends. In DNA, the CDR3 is TGTGCCAGCAGTCTAGCTCTCCAAGAGACCCAGTACTTC. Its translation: CASSLALQETQYF.

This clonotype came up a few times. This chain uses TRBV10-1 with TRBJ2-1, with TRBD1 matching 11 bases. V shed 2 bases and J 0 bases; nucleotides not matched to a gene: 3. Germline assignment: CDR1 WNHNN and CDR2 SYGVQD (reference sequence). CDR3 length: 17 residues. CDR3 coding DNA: TGCGCCAGCAGTGAGCCGGGGACAGGGGGCTCCTACAATGAGCAGTTCTTC. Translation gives CASSEPGTGGSYNEQFF.

DNA of the CDR3: TGTGCCAGCATCTCGATGGCGGGAAGCTCCTACAATGAGCAGTTCTTC. Its protein product is CASISMAGSSYNEQFF. The rearrangement joins TRBV12-3 or TRBV12-4 to TRBJ2-1; a possible D gene is TRBD2 (6 bases). Trimming took 7 bases from V and 0 from J, leaving 16 bases between them. This CDR3 has 16 amino acids.

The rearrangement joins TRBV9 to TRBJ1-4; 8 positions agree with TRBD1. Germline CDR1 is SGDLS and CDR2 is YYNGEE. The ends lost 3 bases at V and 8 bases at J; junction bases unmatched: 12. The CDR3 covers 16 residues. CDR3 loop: CASSGRRQGATEKLFF. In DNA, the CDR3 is TGTGCCAGCAGCGGTAGGAGGCAGGGGGCGACGGAAAAACTGTTTTTT.

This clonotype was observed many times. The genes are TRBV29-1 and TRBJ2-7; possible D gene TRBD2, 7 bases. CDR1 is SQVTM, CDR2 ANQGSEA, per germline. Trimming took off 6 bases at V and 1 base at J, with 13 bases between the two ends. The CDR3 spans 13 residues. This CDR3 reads CSVLGGESYEQYF. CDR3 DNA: TGCAGCGTCTTAGGGGGGGAATCCTACGAGCAGTACTTC.

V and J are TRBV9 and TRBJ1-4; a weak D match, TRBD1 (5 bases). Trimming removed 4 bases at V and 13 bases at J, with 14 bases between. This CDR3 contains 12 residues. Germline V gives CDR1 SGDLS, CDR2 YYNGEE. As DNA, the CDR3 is TGTGCCAGCAGCCCTAGGGACGGAGGACTGTTTTTT. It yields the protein CASSPRDGGLFF.

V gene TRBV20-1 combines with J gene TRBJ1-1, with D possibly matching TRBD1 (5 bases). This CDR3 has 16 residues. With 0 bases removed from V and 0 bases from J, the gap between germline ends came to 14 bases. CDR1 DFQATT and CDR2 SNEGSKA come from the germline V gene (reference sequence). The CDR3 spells CSARDTQGLMNTEAFF. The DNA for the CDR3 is TGCAGTGCTAGAGATACCCAGGGTCTAATGAACACTGAAGCTTTCTTT.

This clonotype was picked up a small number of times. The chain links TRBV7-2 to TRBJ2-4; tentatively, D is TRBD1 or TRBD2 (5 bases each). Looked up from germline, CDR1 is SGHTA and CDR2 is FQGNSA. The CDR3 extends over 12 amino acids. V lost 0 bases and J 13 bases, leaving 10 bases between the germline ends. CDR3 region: CASSLAVREQYF. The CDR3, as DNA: TGTGCCAGCAGCTTAGCGGTCAGGGAGCAGTACTTC.

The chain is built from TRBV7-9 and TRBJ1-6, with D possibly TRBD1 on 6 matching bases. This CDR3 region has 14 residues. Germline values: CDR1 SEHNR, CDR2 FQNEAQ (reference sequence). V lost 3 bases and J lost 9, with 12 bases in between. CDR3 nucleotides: TGTGCCAGCAGCTTGGGGGGCGCAGGTTCACCCCTCCACTTT. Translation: CASSLGGAGSPLHF.

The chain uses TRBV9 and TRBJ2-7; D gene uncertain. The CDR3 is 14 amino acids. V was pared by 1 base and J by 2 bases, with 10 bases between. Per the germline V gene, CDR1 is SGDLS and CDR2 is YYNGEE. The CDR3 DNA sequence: TGTGCCAGCAGCGTAACGGCAGGACCCTACGAGCAGTACTTC. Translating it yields CASSVTAGPYEQYF.

The CDR3 nucleotides are TGTGCCACCAGCAGAGGCAGGAATTACGAGCAGTACTTC. Its translation: CATSRGRNYEQYF. The chain couples TRBV15 to TRBJ2-7; D call uncertain. The germline V gene has CDR1 LNHNV and CDR2 YYDKDF (reference sequence). V lost 1 base and J 4 bases, leaving 8 bases between the germline ends. The CDR3 sequence is 13 residues long.

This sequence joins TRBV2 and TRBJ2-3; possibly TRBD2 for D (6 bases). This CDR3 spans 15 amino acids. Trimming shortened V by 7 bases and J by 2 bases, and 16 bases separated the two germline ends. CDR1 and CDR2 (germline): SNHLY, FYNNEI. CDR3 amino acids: CASIGGVPATDTQYF. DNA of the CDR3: TGTGCCAGCATAGGAGGGGTCCCGGCCACAGATACGCAGTATTTT.

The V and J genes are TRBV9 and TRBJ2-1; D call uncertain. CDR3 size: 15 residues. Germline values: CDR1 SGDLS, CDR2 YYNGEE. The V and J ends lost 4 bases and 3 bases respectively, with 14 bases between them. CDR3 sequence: CASSRGPVLYNEQFF. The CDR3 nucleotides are TGTGCCAGCAGCCGAGGACCAGTACTCTACAATGAGCAGTTCTTC.

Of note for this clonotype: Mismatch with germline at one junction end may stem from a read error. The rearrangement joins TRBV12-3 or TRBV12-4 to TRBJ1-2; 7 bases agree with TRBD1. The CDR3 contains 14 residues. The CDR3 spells CASSLGTGIYGHTF. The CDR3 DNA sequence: TGTGCCAGCAGTTTAGGGACAGGTATCTATGGCCACACCTTC.

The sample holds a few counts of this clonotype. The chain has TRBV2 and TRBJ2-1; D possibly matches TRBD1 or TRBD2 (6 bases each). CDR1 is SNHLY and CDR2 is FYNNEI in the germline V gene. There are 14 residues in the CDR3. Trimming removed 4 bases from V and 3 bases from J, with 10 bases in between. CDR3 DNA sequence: TGTGCCAGCAGTGTAAGGGGGGACTACAATGAGCAGTTCTTC. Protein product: CASSVRGDYNEQFF.